This record covers a single T cell receptor (beta chain). The target antigen is unknown. Samples came from healthy bone marrow donors. The data belong to a study of cytomegalovirus exposure and HLA in healthy donors. Whole-study results and caveats: A missense DCLRE1C variant was associated with V- and J-gene trimming of TCR beta chains in a later analysis, and an independent cohort replicated the association. TCR beta chains numbering more than 150 were designated cytomegalovirus-associated.

Use of 60 Vbeta and 13 Jbeta primers characterized the PCR. TCRdb's table, derived via immunoSEQ multiplex PCR, lists solely in-frame clones and lacks some. The table shows around 160,000 clones, with 65% to 80% occurring only once. V was trimmed by 5 bases and J by 4 bases, leaving 15 bases between them. The V gene's germline CDR1 is LNHDA and CDR2 SQIVND (reference sequence). The CDR3 spans 15 residues. The material sequenced was PBMCs. The sequence came from a man aged 35 to 55 in good health and CMV-seropositive. This chain links TRBV19 with TRBJ1-5, with D possibly TRBD1 on 5 matching bases. CDR3 amino acids: CASSVGGGSNQPQHF. The CDR3 DNA reads TGTGCCAGTAGTGTCGGGGGGGGAAGTAATCAGCCCCAGCATTTT.